This TCR beta chain was sequenced for a study of PD-1 blockade in classical Hodgkin lymphoma. Produced via immunoSEQ multiplex PCR; TCRdb's table is partial and in-frame only. The table shows roughly 100,000 clones, with roughly 87% occurring only once. Findings of the study overall: Patients starting nivolumab less than 1 year after ASCT had lower diversity and were excluded from later analyses.

Time point defined: cycle 4 day 1 (C4D1), after more than five weeks of nivolumab. All patients experienced relapse after autologous stem cell transplantation, and brentuximab vedotin exposure was variable. Patients reached a best response of complete response, partial response or progressive disease. For this clone: Its cognate antigen is unknown.

This CDR3 is 15 amino acids long. Germline CDR1 SGHAT, CDR2 FQNNGV. V lost 2 bases and J 8 bases, leaving 16 bases between the germline ends. This specimen consisted of peripheral blood mononuclear cells (PBMCs), obtained before the fourth cycle of nivolumab. This sequence was found in a human donor with classical Hodgkin lymphoma. This chain connects TRBV11-2 to TRBJ1-5; D gene uncertain. The DNA for the CDR3 is TGTGCCAGCAGCTTAATAGGCTTGGATGGGGAGCCCCAGCATTTT. Its translation: CASSLIGLDGEPQHF.